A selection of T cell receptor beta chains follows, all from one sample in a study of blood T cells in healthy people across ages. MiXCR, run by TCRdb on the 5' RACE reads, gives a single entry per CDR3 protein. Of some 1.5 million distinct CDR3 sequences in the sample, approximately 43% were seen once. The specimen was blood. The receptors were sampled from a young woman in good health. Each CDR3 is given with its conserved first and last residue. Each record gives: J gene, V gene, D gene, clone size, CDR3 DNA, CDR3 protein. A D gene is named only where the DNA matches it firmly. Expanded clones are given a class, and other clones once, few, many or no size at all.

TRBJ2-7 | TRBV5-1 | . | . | TGCGCCAGCAGCTTAGGACCTTCCCCCGACGAGCAGTACTTC | CASSLGPSPDEQYF
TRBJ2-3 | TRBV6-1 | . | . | TGTGCCAACGGTCGGGGCTTCACAGATACGCAGTATTTT | CANGRGFTDTQYF
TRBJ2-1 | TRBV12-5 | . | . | TGTGCTAGTGGTTTGTCGACGGAAGAGCAGTTCTTC | CASGLSTEEQFF
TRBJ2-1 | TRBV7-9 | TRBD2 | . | TGTGCCAGCAGCTTAATTAGCGGGAAAGCCTACGAGCAGTTCTTC | CASSLISGKAYEQFF
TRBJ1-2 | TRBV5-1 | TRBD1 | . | TGCGCCAGCAGCTTCACAGGGGAGTATGGCTACACCTTC | CASSFTGEYGYTF
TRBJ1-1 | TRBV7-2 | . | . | TGTGCCAGCAGCTTAGAGGGGCGGCTCACTGAAGCTTTCTTT | CASSLEGRLTEAFF
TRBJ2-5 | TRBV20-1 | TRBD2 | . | TGCAGTGCAAGGACTAGCGGGGGGATCAAGCAGTACTTC | CSARTSGGIKQYF
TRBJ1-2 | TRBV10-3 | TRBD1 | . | TGTGCCATCAGTTTTTGGACAGGGCAAGATGGCTACACCTTC | CAISFWTGQDGYTF
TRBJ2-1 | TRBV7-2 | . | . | TGTGCCAGCAGCTTAGTGGTGCGGGGCGGTAACAATGAGAAGTTCTTC | CASSLVVRGGNNEKFF
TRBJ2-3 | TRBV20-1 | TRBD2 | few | TGCAGTGCTCCCCTACCGGGAGGAGGAGATACGCAGTATTTT | CSAPLPGGGDTQYF
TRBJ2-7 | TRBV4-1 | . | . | TGCGCCAGCAGCTTGCGGGACAGAGCCTCCTACGAGCAGTACTTC | CASSLRDRASYEQYF
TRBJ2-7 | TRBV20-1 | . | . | TGCAGTGCTCCCGTAAGAGGCGAGCAGTACTTC | CSAPVRGEQYF
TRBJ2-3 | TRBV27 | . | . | TGTGCCAACCTAAGCACAGATACGCAGTATTTT | CANLSTDTQYF
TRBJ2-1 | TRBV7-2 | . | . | TGTGCCAGCAGCGCACACCAAGAGACCCAGTTCTTC | CASSAHQETQFF
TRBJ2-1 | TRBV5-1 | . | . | TGCGCCAGCAGCTCCCGACGAGCGGTCCACAATGAGCAGTTCTTC | CASSSRRAVHNEQFF
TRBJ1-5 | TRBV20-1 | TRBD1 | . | TGCAGTGCTACTCTGGGACAGAACAATCAGCCCCAGCATTTT | CSATLGQNNQPQHF
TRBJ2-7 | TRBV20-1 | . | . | TGCAGTGCTCCCGGCCCTAGTTTGGACGAGCAGTACTTC | CSAPGPSLDEQYF
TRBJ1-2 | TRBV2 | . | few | TGTGCCAGCAGTGAACCCGGCTACACCTTC | CASSEPGYTF
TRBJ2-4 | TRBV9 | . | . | TGTGCCAGCAGCGTAGAGGTGGGGGGAGGAAACATTCAGTACTTC | CASSVEVGGGNIQYF
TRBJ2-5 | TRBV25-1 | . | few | TGTGCCAGCAGTGAACCAGGGTTCGAGACCCAGTACTTC | CASSEPGFETQYF
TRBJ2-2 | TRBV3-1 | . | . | TGTGCCAGCAGCCAAGAGGTTGGGTGGACCGGGGAGCTGTTTTTT | CASSQEVGWTGELFF
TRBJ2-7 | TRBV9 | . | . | TGTGCCAGCAGCGTAGAGGGAAGACTAGAAGAGGCCCAGTACTTC | CASSVEGRLEEAQYF
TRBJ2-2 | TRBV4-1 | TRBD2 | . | TGCGCCAGCAGCCCTATAGCGGGGAGGAACACCGGGGAGCTGTTTTTT | CASSPIAGRNTGELFF
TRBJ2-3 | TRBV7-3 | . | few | TGTGCCAGCAGCTTAGTGCCTAGCATGGATACGCAGTATTTT | CASSLVPSMDTQYF
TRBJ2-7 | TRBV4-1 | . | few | TGCGCCAGCAGCCAAGGGGGGGCTGGGTCCTACGAGCAGTACTTC | CASSQGGAGSYEQYF
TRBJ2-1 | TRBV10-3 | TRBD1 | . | TGTGCCATCAGTGAGTCGCCGGGACAGGTCCTCAATGAGCAGTTCTTC | CAISESPGQVLNEQFF
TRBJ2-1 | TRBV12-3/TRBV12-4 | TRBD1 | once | TGTGCCAGCAGACTCTCCGTAGGACAGGGATACAATGAGCAGTTCTTC | CASRLSVGQGYNEQFF
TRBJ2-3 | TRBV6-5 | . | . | TGTGCCAGCAGTATCTCGGGACACCTCACAGATACGCAGTATTTT | CASSISGHLTDTQYF
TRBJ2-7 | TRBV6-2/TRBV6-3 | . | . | TGTGCCAGCAGCAAACTCAGGAATGAGCAGTACTTC | CASSKLRNEQYF
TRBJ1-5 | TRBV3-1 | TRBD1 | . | TGTGCCAGCGGGACAGGATTCAATCAGCCCCAGCATTTT | CASGTGFNQPQHF
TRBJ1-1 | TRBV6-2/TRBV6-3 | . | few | TGTGCCAGCAGAAGATCAGTGGGGAACACTGAAGCTTTCTTT | CASRRSVGNTEAFF
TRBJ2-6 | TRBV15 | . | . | TGTGCCACCAGCAGAGATGTCTCTGGGGCCAACGTCCTGACTTTC | CATSRDVSGANVLTF
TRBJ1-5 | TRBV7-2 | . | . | TGTGCCAGCAGCTTAGGTGGTGGTAAGCCCCAGCATTTT | CASSLGGGKPQHF
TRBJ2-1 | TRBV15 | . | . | TGTGCCACCAGCGTCGGGTCTAGGGAGCAGTTCTTC | CATSVGSREQFF
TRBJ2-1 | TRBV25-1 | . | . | TGTGCCAGCAGCAAAGGGACATCCTACAATGAGCAGTTCTTC | CASSKGTSYNEQFF
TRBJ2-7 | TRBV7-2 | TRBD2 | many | TGTGCCAGCAGCCGTACTAGCGGCTACGAGCAGTACTTC | CASSRTSGYEQYF
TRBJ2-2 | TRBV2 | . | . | TGTGCCAGCAGTGCCACCCGAGGGCTGGGGGAGCTGTTTTTT | CASSATRGLGELFF
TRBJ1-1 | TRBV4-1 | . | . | TGCGCCAGCAGCCAAAAGGACGGGAACACTGAAGCTTTCTTT | CASSQKDGNTEAFF
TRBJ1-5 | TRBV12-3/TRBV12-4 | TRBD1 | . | TGTGCCAGCAGCTTTAAAGCTCTATTGGGACAGGGGCTTCTCAATCAGCCCCAGCATTTT | CASSFKALLGQGLLNQPQHF
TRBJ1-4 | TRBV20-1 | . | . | TGCAGTGCTAGAGATTTGAGGTCTAATGAAAAACTGTTTTTT | CSARDLRSNEKLFF
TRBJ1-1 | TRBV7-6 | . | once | TGTGCCAGCAGCCGGGGACCGCTGCAAGGAGAAGCTTTCTTT | CASSRGPLQGEAFF
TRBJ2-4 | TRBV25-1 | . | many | TGTGCCAGCAGTGAAAAGGTTGTTGAGGGGGTGGCCAAAAACATTCAGTACTTC | CASSEKVVEGVAKNIQYF
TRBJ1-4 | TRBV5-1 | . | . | TGCGCCAGCAGCCTCGCTGGAGTCCCCAAACTGTTTTTT | CASSLAGVPKLFF
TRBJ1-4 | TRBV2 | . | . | TGTGCCAGCAGCGAACAGGGATCAGAAGAAAAACTGTTTTTT | CASSEQGSEEKLFF
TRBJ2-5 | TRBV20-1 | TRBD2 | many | TGCAGTGCTAGAGATCCCGGGACTAGCGGAGAGACCCAGTACTTC | CSARDPGTSGETQYF
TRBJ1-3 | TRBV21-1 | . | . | TGTGCCAGCAGCAAAGACGAAACGGCGGCAGGTGGAAACACCATATATTTT | CASSKDETAAGGNTIYF
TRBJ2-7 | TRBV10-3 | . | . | TGTGCCATCAGTGAGACCGGGGCAGGCGAGCAGTACTTC | CAISETGAGEQYF
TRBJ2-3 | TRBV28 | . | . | TGTGCCAGCAGTTTGCCCACTAAGAGCACAGATACGCAGTATTTT | CASSLPTKSTDTQYF
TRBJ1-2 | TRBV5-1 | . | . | TGCGCCAGCAGCGCGTTTGCGGGTATCGATGGCTACACCTTC | CASSAFAGIDGYTF
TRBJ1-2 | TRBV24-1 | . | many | TGTGCCACCAGTTCTAGCCGGCTTAACTATGGCTACACCTTC | CATSSSRLNYGYTF
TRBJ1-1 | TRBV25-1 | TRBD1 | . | TGTGCCAACCGGACAGGGGAAGGGGGTACTGAAGCTTTCTTT | CANRTGEGGTEAFF